Presented here are 8 T cell receptor beta chains from one specimen sequenced in a study of human T cells and chemical hapten exposure. TCRdb re-analysed the RACE reads in MiXCR, keeping a single row per CDR3 protein. Of some 330,000 distinct CDR3 sequences listed, around 5.5% are singletons. Time point meaning: pre-sensitization, week 0. Specified treatment: therapeutic diphenylcyclopropenone sensitization with weekly scalp DPC. The source material was whole blood, sampled in connection with sensitization to the hapten diphenylcyclopropenone (DPC). All receptors derive from a woman younger than 30 with alopecia areata. Some clones in this sample may be carry-over from other donors' samples.

This clonotype was picked up a small number of times. The V gene is TRBV18, the J gene TRBJ1-5; 8 bases are a match to TRBD1. The CDR3 has 15 residues. CDR1 and CDR2 (germline): KGHSH, LQKENI. The J segment lost 2 bases and the V segment lost 2 bases, leaving 2 bases of the junction unmatched. CDR3 nucleotide sequence: TGTGCCAGCTCACCATCGGGACAGGGCAATCAGCCCCAGCATTTT. It encodes CASSPSGQGNQPQHF.

The sample holds many counts of this clonotype. The chain's CDR3 is CASSRSPGQGRGFF. CDR3 coding DNA: TGTGCCAGCAGTAGATCACCGGGACAGGGAAGAGGTTTCTTT. The V call is TRBV6-2 or TRBV6-3, the J call TRBJ1-1; 9 nucleotides line up with TRBD1. Looked up from germline, CDR1 is MNHEY and CDR2 is SVGEGT. This CDR3 contains 14 residues. V shed 5 bases and J 13 bases; nucleotides not matched to a gene: 14.

This clonotype was detected only a few times. The genes are TRBV5-5 and TRBJ1-6; D is perhaps TRBD1 (5 bases). CDR3 length: 14 residues. Trimming cost V 5 bases and J 10 bases, with 16 bases left between them. The germline gives CDR1 SGHKS, CDR2 YYEKEE (reference sequence). CDR3 sequence (DNA): TGTGCCAGCAGGGGGGTGGATCCGGGATCACCCCTCCACTTT. It codes for CASRGVDPGSPLHF.

This clonotype has at least ten counts. The gene calls are TRBV7-2 and TRBJ2-2; TRBD1 might be the D (5 bases). The CDR3 extends over 18 amino acids. Trimming stripped 2 bases from V and 1 base from J, with 17 bases between. From germline, CDR1 is SGHTA and CDR2 FQGNSA. The CDR3 nucleotides are TGTGCCAGCAGCTTATGGCAGCAGACAGTGGGGAACACCGGGGAGCTGTTTTTT. Residues: CASSLWQQTVGNTGELFF.

This clonotype was found many times. The chain links TRBV29-1 to TRBJ2-3; 8 bases match TRBD1. Trimming took 6 bases from V and 3 from J; bases not matched to a gene: 11. CDR3 length equals 15 residues. Per germline, CDR1 SQVTM and CDR2 ANQGSEA. CDR3 residues: CSVIYRGRSTDTQYF. CDR3 DNA sequence: TGCAGCGTGATCTACAGGGGGAGGTCGACAGATACGCAGTATTTT.

This chain joins TRBV27 and TRBJ2-5, with TRBD2 matching over 11 bases. The germline gives CDR1 MNHEY, CDR2 SMNVEV (reference sequence). The length of the CDR3 is 15 residues. With 6 bases clipped from V and 1 base from J, the junction kept 4 bases outside the gene matches. The CDR3 loop is CASRPGLAAQETQYF. CDR3 coding DNA: TGTGCCAGCAGGCCGGGACTAGCGGCCCAAGAGACCCAGTACTTC.

In its sample, this clonotype was seen a few times. The chain joins TRBV11-1 to TRBJ1-5; 8 nucleotides align to TRBD1. Trimming at V came to 6 bases and at J to 7 bases, leaving 11 bases not matched to a gene. Germline CDR1 SGHAT, CDR2 FQDESV (reference sequence). The CDR3 loop spans 15 amino acids. The CDR3 DNA is TGTGCCAGCAGTATAAACGACAGGGGATTCCAGCCCCAGCATTTT. It specifies CASSINDRGFQPQHF.

Ten or more counts support this clonotype. The rearrangement links TRBV6-2 or TRBV6-3 to TRBJ1-1; a weak D match, TRBD1 (6 bases). This CDR3 region has 13 residues. Between the trimmed V and J ends, which lost 6 bases and 3 bases, there was a span of 11 bases. Per germline, CDR1 MNHEY and CDR2 SVGEGT. The CDR3 region is CASRGQIDTEAFF. DNA of the CDR3: TGTGCCAGCAGGGGACAAATTGACACTGAAGCTTTCTTT.